This TCR beta chain was sequenced in a study of T cells in Graves' hyperthyroidism and ophthalmopathy. TCR beta CDR3 region amplification was performed from RNA transcripts. Researchers ran a first-round RT-PCR on the TCR CDR3 using the HTBI primer set. TCRdb called the multiplex PCR reads again in MiXCR, with one record for every CDR3 protein. This sample yields more than 40,000 distinct CDR3 sequences, of which approximately 49% are seen a single time; 32% belongs to the top ten. Study findings and constraints: Blood held most thyroid clonotypes expanded above 0.001 frequency.

From germline, CDR1 is DFQATT and CDR2 SNEGSKA (reference sequence). There are 15 residues in the CDR3. Trimming took off 0 bases at V and 3 bases at J, with 12 bases between the two ends. As regards this clonotype: Its antigen is not identified.

The sequenced sample was peripheral blood or thyroid tissue (not recorded which). The sequence was obtained from a woman between 50 and 59 years old with Graves' hyperthyroidism. This rearrangement joins TRBV20-1 to TRBJ1-5, with D perhaps matching TRBD1 (6 bases). CDR3 in DNA: TGCAGTGCTAGAGATCGTGGGACAATCAATCAGCCCCAGCATTTT. It is translated as CSARDRGTINQPQHF.